The 20 T cell receptor beta chains below were found in one sample sequenced in a study of blood T cell repertoires in COVID-19. Profiling relied on immunoSEQ multiplex PCR, and the TCRdb table lists in-frame clones only, not all of them. The top ten hold under 7.5% of the sample, which has roughly 330,000 clones, approximately 88% seen once. Sequencing was carried out using peripheral blood. The origin of the receptors is a man aged 18 to 35 who had recovered from COVID-19.

The rearrangement uses TRBV6-2 or TRBV6-3 and TRBJ2-1; 8 nucleotides match TRBD2. In germline, CDR1 is MNHEY, CDR2 SVGEGT. There are 14 residues in the CDR3. The trim removed 6 bases at V and 2 bases at J, leaving 3 bases unmatched. The CDR3 DNA reads TGTGCCAGCAGCTCGGGGGGGCCCTACAATGAGCAGTTCTTC. Translated: CASSSGGPYNEQFF.

This clone was counted a single time. This chain links TRBV3-1 (or the pseudogene TRBV3-2) with TRBJ2-7; 8 positions agree with TRBD2. Germline V gives CDR1 LGHDT, CDR2 YNNKEL (reference sequence). The CDR3 is 14 amino acids. J gave up 7 bases and V 2 bases, and 7 bases lay outside the gene matches. The CDR3 spells CASSQLTGGQEQYF. The DNA of the CDR3 is TGTGCCAGCAGCCAATTGACGGGGGGGCAAGAGCAGTACTTC.

The chain is built from TRBV6-5 and TRBJ2-1; 7 bases are a match to TRBD2. Germline V CDR1 and CDR2: MNHEY, SVGAGI. The CDR3 is 15 residues long. V was clipped by 2 bases and J by 6 bases; unmatched bases: 7. In nucleotides, the CDR3 is TGTGCCAGCAGTTACCTTCCGGGACTATCCAATGAGCAGTTCTTC. Translating gives CASSYLPGLSNEQFF.

This clone was seen more than once but under ten times. The chain combines TRBV19 with TRBJ2-3, with D possibly TRBD1 on 5 matching bases. The CDR3 runs 15 residues. V was shortened by 9 bases and J by 4 bases, with 20 bases between the two germline ends. CDR1 and CDR2 from the germline V gene are LNHDA and SQIVND (reference sequence). CDR3 nucleotides: TGTGCCAGGCTTCAGGGTTTGGCCCCCCCAGATACGCAGTATTTT. Its translation is CARLQGLAPPDTQYF.

The rearrangement uses TRBV7-6 and TRBJ2-5; tentatively, D is TRBD1 (6 bases). The CDR3 runs to 15 residues. Germline V gene data show CDR1 as SGHVS and CDR2 as FNYEAQ. V was cut by 4 bases and J by 2 bases, with 14 bases left in between. Here the CDR3 DNA reads TGTGCCAGCAGCTGGACACAGGGTACACAAGAGACCCAGTACTTC. It codes for CASSWTQGTQETQYF.

This chain joins TRBV7-6 and TRBJ2-2, with 15 positions matching TRBD2. The CDR3 totals 19 residues. The V segment lost 5 bases and the J segment 4 bases; nucleotides outside the gene matches: 11. The germline gives CDR1 SGHVS, CDR2 FNYEAQ. The CDR3 here is CASSNRGLAGGHGTGELFF. The CDR3 region has the DNA TGTGCCAGCAGCAACCGCGGACTAGCGGGGGGGCATGGCACCGGGGAGCTGTTTTTT. Drawing the rest from reference TRBV7-6 and TRBJ2-2, the complete variable domain is GAGVSQSPRYKVTKRGQDVALRCDPISGHVSLYWYRQALGQGPEFLTYFNYEAQQDKSGLPNDRFSAERPEGSISTLTIQRTEQRDSAMYRCASSNRGLAGGHGTGELFFGEGSRLTVL.

The chain is built from TRBV5-1 and TRBJ1-2, with D perhaps TRBD1 (6 bases). Trimming removed 5 bases at V and 8 bases at J, with 16 bases between. Per the germline V gene, CDR1 is SGHRS and CDR2 is YFSETQ. The CDR3 consists of 13 residues. As DNA, the CDR3 is TGCGCCAGCAGAGACGGGGGGCAGGTGGGCTACACCTTC. As protein: CASRDGGQVGYTF.

This clone appeared a few times. V is TRBV5-1 and J is TRBJ2-2; 7 bases fit TRBD1. V trimming: 4 bases; J trimming: 5 bases; junction bases outside the gene matches: 11. Germline V gene data show CDR1 as SGHRS and CDR2 as YFSETQ. The CDR3 is 16 residues long. CDR3 bases: TGCGCCAGCAGCGGAGAAAGGACAGGTAGTACCGGGGAGCTGTTTTTT. The encoded protein is CASSGERTGSTGELFF.

The chain has TRBV5-1 and TRBJ1-1; 12 bases match TRBD1. The V gene end was trimmed by 4 bases and the J gene end by 2 bases; junction bases not matched to a gene: 6. This CDR3 spans 16 amino acids. The V gene's germline CDR1 is SGHRS and CDR2 YFSETQ. CDR3 region: CASSDGTGGGNTEAFF. The CDR3 coding sequence is TGCGCCAGCAGCGATGGGACAGGGGGCGGAAACACTGAAGCTTTCTTT.

This sequence joins TRBV29-1 and TRBJ2-2; D is unresolved. The CDR3 totals 13 residues. V was pared by 6 bases and J by 0 bases, with 8 bases between. The germline V gene has CDR1 SQVTM and CDR2 ANQGSEA. The CDR3 sequence: CSVDTTNTGELFF. The CDR3 nucleotides are TGCAGCGTAGACACGACGAACACCGGGGAGCTGTTTTTT.

The rearrangement joins TRBV4-2 to TRBJ2-3; 8 bases are a match to TRBD1. This CDR3 spans 14 amino acids. Germline CDR1 reads LGHNA; CDR2 reads YNFKEQ. V lost 8 bases to trimming and J lost 5 bases; unmatched junction nucleotides: 9. Here the CDR3 reads CASGFQGAVDTQYF. The DNA for the CDR3 is TGTGCCAGCGGGTTCCAGGGGGCCGTAGATACGCAGTATTTT.

This chain uses TRBV5-1 with TRBJ2-2, with a possible D match to TRBD1 (7 bases). Germline values: CDR1 SGHRS, CDR2 YFSETQ. The CDR3 has 16 residues. V lost 3 bases and J lost 0, with 12 bases in between. The chain's CDR3 is CASSSEGAANTGELFF. CDR3 DNA: TGCGCCAGCAGCTCGGAGGGGGCCGCGAACACCGGGGAGCTGTTTTTT.

The V and J genes are TRBV27 and TRBJ1-1, with 12 bases that match TRBD1. CDR3 size: 17 residues. V shed 4 bases, J shed 8 bases, and the junction held 14 bases outside the gene matches. The V gene's germline CDR1 is MNHEY and CDR2 SMNVEV (reference sequence). CDR3 nucleotides: TGTGCCAGCAGTTCGGATACCGGGACAGGGGGCGCGAGAGAAGCTTTCTTT. Translated, it gives CASSSDTGTGGAREAFF.

This chain joins TRBV7-9 and TRBJ2-6; D might be TRBD1 (5 bases). Germline loops: CDR1 SEHNR, CDR2 FQNEAQ (reference sequence). This CDR3 has 16 residues. Trimming took off 5 bases at V and 0 bases at J, with 11 bases between the two ends. As DNA, the CDR3 is TGTGCCAGCAGCCCCGGACATAGCTCTGGGGCCAACGTCCTGACTTTC. It encodes CASSPGHSSGANVLTF. Drawing the rest from reference TRBV7-9 and TRBJ2-6, the complete variable domain is DTGVSQNPRHKITKRGQNVTFRCDPISEHNRLYWYRQTLGQGPEFLTYFQNEAQLEKSRLLSDRFSAERPKGSFSTLEIQRTEQGDSAMYLCASSPGHSSGANVLTFGAGSRLTVL.

The genes are TRBV2 and TRBJ1-2; 9 bases are shared with TRBD1. Germline-derived CDR1 and CDR2 are SNHLY and FYNNEI. V lost 6 bases to trimming and J lost 7 bases; unmatched junction nucleotides: 6. The CDR3 has 13 residues. The CDR3 DNA is TGTGCCAGCAGGGAAACAGGGGGCAGTGGCTACACCTTC. It specifies CASRETGGSGYTF.

The V call is TRBV27, the J call TRBJ1-5, with TRBD1 matching 7 bases. Unmatched junction bases numbered 5, after V lost 3 bases and J lost 3 bases. This CDR3 is built from 15 residues. Germline values: CDR1 MNHEY, CDR2 SMNVEV (reference sequence). The CDR3 sequence is CASSFLGQANQPQHF. CDR3 sequence (DNA): TGTGCCAGCAGTTTCCTAGGACAGGCCAATCAGCCCCAGCATTTT.

Only one count was recorded for this clone. J is TRBJ1-1 and V is TRBV9; D is undetermined. CDR1 is SGDLS, CDR2 YYNGEE, per germline. V lost 0 bases to trimming and J lost 4 bases, with 13 bases between them. This CDR3 spans 15 amino acids. In DNA, the CDR3 is TGTGCCAGCAGCGTAGGATCTCACGAGGGCACTGAAGCTTTCTTT. Its translation is CASSVGSHEGTEAFF.

CDR3 residues: CASSPILGQGGNTEAFF. The CDR3 DNA sequence: TGTGCCAGCTCCCCAATCCTCGGACAGGGTGGGAACACTGAAGCTTTCTTT. The chain couples TRBV18 to TRBJ1-1; 8 bases map to TRBD1. Germline values: CDR1 KGHSH, CDR2 LQKENI. The CDR3 has 17 residues. V lost 6 bases to trimming and J lost 1 base; unmatched junction nucleotides: 13.

This chain links TRBV6-5 with TRBJ2-7; a weak D match, TRBD1 (5 bases). This CDR3 region has 13 residues. The germline V gene has CDR1 MNHEY and CDR2 SVGAGI. Trimming took 5 bases from V and 4 from J, leaving 12 bases between them. The CDR3 nucleotides read TGTGCCAGCAGTCCCAGGGAACCTTACGAGCAGTACTTC. It specifies CASSPREPYEQYF.

The chain couples TRBV7-3 to TRBJ2-5; no clear D gene. Trimming stripped 3 bases from V and 1 base from J, with 9 bases between. CDR1 is SGHTA and CDR2 is FQGTGA in the germline V gene. The CDR3 length is 14 residues. The DNA of the CDR3 is TGTGCCAGCAGCTTCTCCGGGTCCCAAGAGACCCAGTACTTC. Encoded protein: CASSFSGSQETQYF.